The present T cell receptor (beta chain) was sequenced within a study of cytomegalovirus exposure and HLA in healthy donors. Researchers ran the PCR with 60 Vbeta and 13 Jbeta primers. Profiling relied on immunoSEQ multiplex PCR, and the TCRdb table lists in-frame clones only, not all of them. The table shows about 140,000 clones, with about 70% occurring only once. Unmatched junction bases numbered 7, after V lost 6 bases and J lost 6 bases. This CDR3 spans 13 amino acids. The germline V gene has CDR1 MDHEN and CDR2 SYDVKM. Each donor was healthy, and each was a bone marrow donor. The sequencing input was PBMCs. The sequence was obtained from a man aged 60 to 75 in good health and CMV-seronegative. The chain employs TRBV28 and TRBJ1-2; 7 nucleotides align to TRBD1. The CDR3 coding sequence is TGTGCCAGCAGATACCGGGACAGTGATGGCTACACCTTC. Protein: CASRYRDSDGYTF.